Following are 27 T cell receptor beta chains from one sample sequenced in a study of CXCR3-negative and CXCR3-positive naive CD8 T cells. Study results and limitations: Against CXCR3-negative naive cells, CXCR3-positive naive cells showed more hydrophobic TRB CDR3s.

The antigens for these receptors are not known. The authors prepared UMI-labeled TRB cDNA libraries by 5' RACE. Following a re-call of the 5' RACE reads, TCRdb has one entry per CDR3 protein and lacks DNA. There are approximately 100,000 distinct CDR3 sequences in the sample, with approximately 0.4% held by the top ten. Sequenced input: naive CXCR3+ CD8+ T cells from blood. This sample's subset: CD45RO-CCR7+CD27+CD95- naive CD8+ T cells expressing CXCR3 (TNR3+). These receptors were taken from a human donor in good health. Some clones in this sample may be carry-over from other donors' samples.

The V gene is TRBV28, the J gene TRBJ1-2; no DNA is available, so the TRBD1 call from TCRdb remains unchecked. The V gene's germline CDR1 is MDHEN and CDR2 SYDVKM. There are 14 residues in the CDR3. This CDR3 is CASGPGTGNYGYTF.

The chain employs TRBV7-6 and TRBJ2-5. CDR1 is SGHVS and CDR2 is FNYEAQ in the germline V gene. The CDR3 covers 17 residues. This chain's CDR3 is CASSLWSSDRPQETQYF.

V usage is TRBV7-9 and J usage is TRBJ1-6; TCRdb's assignment of TRBD1 cannot be checked, as there is no DNA. This CDR3 contains 20 residues. Germline loops: CDR1 SEHNR, CDR2 FQNEAQ (reference sequence). This chain's CDR3 is CASSSRGGTGGFIDNSPLHF.

The genes are TRBV13 and TRBJ1-2; TCRdb's D gene call, TRBD1, goes unchecked for lack of DNA. This CDR3 is built from 14 residues. Germline CDR1 and CDR2: PRHDT and FYEKMQ (reference sequence). The chain's CDR3 is CASSLAGDYYGYTF.

The J gene is TRBJ2-2, the V gene TRBV7-3. The CDR3 sequence is 12 residues long. The germline V gene has CDR1 SGHTA and CDR2 FQGTGA. The CDR3 protein is CASGDHTGELFF.

V gene TRBV6-5 combines with J gene TRBJ2-7. The CDR3 length is 11 residues. The germline CDR1 and CDR2 sequences are MNHEY and SVGAGI. CDR3 in amino acids: CASSTPYEQYF.

The chain combines TRBV12-3 or TRBV12-4 with TRBJ2-7; the D call from TCRdb, TRBD1, cannot be confirmed without DNA. The CDR3 has 13 amino acids. CDR3 sequence: CASKGTGQYEQYF.

The rearrangement links TRBV7-2 to TRBJ2-5; checking the TCRdb D call of TRBD1 is not possible without DNA. This CDR3 contains 14 residues. Germline values: CDR1 SGHTA, CDR2 FQGNSA. CDR3 in amino acids: CASSDSGGKETQYF.

The rearrangement uses TRBV10-1 and TRBJ1-2; absent DNA, TCRdb's TRBD1 call cannot be checked. Germline V gene lookup returns CDR1 WNHNN and CDR2 SYGVQD (reference sequence). CDR3 length: 15 residues. The CDR3 sequence: CASSGRTGVYYGYTF.

The genes are TRBV28 and TRBJ1-6; the D call from TCRdb, TRBD1, cannot be confirmed without DNA. Germline values: CDR1 MDHEN, CDR2 SYDVKM. The CDR3 totals 14 residues. The CDR3 sequence: CASSFTRTNSPLHF.

The chain joins TRBV28 to TRBJ2-3. Germline V gene sequence: CDR1 MDHEN, CDR2 SYDVKM. The CDR3 covers 14 residues. The CDR3 region is CASSSLRGTDTQYF.

V gene TRBV10-1 combines with J gene TRBJ2-1; TCRdb's assignment of TRBD2 cannot be checked, as there is no DNA. CDR1 and CDR2 from the germline V gene are WNHNN and SYGVQD (reference sequence). The CDR3 contains 16 residues. This CDR3 is CASSESGIAGINEQFF.

V is TRBV7-2 and J is TRBJ2-7; TCRdb calls TRBD2, which cannot be checked without DNA. CDR3 length: 15 amino acids. The germline V gene has CDR1 SGHTA and CDR2 FQGNSA. The CDR3 loop reads CASSALPTSTHEQYF.

V and J are TRBV4-2 and TRBJ2-7; checking the TCRdb D call of TRBD2 is not possible without DNA. The germline CDR1 and CDR2 sequences are LGHNA and YNFKEQ. CDR3 length: 17 amino acids. The CDR3 sequence: CASSQVASGSSPYEQYF.

V usage is TRBV10-2 and J usage is TRBJ2-7. The V gene's germline CDR1 is WSHSY and CDR2 SAAADI. The CDR3 totals 14 residues. The CDR3: CASSESDVGSEQYF.

The CDR3 region is CASSPGTVEKLFF. The chain uses TRBV7-9 and TRBJ1-4; TCRdb's D call of TRBD1 is untestable without DNA. Germline values: CDR1 SEHNR, CDR2 FQNEAQ (reference sequence). The length of the CDR3 is 13 residues.

The rearrangement uses TRBV5-1 and TRBJ1-3. The CDR3 consists of 17 residues. In germline, CDR1 is SGHRS, CDR2 YFSETQ. The CDR3 sequence is CASSLAGIAYGGNTIYF.

The chain links TRBV12-3 or TRBV12-4 to TRBJ2-7; TCRdb returns TRBD2, unconfirmable since there is no DNA. This CDR3 is 17 amino acids long. The CDR3 reads CASSHPSSYGPTGEQYF.

This CDR3 is CASSWNTYEQYF. The chain is built from TRBV5-6 and TRBJ2-7. Germline loops: CDR1 SGHDT, CDR2 YYEEEE. The CDR3 extends over 12 amino acids.

CDR3: CASSGGQGYEQYF. The chain combines TRBV12-3 or TRBV12-4 with TRBJ2-7; TCRdb names TRBD1, which stays unverified in the absence of DNA. The CDR3 consists of 13 residues.

The chain joins TRBV9 to TRBJ2-7. CDR1 SGDLS and CDR2 YYNGEE come from the germline V gene. The CDR3 length is 11 residues. The CDR3 sequence is CASSPSREQYF.

The chain is built from TRBV13 and TRBJ2-1; TCRdb reports TRBD2, a call that lacks DNA to check it against. The CDR3 covers 16 residues. CDR1 and CDR2 from the germline V gene are PRHDT and FYEKMQ (reference sequence). Here the CDR3 reads CASSPVFAEAYNEQFF.

J is TRBJ2-2 and V is TRBV29-1; the TCRdb D gene call, TRBD2, has no DNA to confirm it. CDR1 and CDR2 from the germline V gene are SQVTM and ANQGSEA. CDR3 length equals 14 residues. CDR3 loop: CSGGGTLNTGELFF.

The chain links TRBV7-9 to TRBJ1-1. The CDR3 extends over 12 amino acids. Germline-derived CDR1 and CDR2 are SEHNR and FQNEAQ (reference sequence). CDR3 sequence: CASRTGITEAFF. Full variable domain (outside the CDR3, taken from reference TRBV7-9 and TRBJ1-1): DTGVSQNPRHKITKRGQNVTFRCDPISEHNRLYWYRQTLGQGPEFLTYFQNEAQLEKSRLLSDRFSAERPKGSFSTLEIQRTEQGDSAMYLCASRTGITEAFFGQGTRLTVV.

The V gene is TRBV7-9, the J gene TRBJ2-7; TCRdb reports TRBD1, a call that lacks DNA to check it against. The germline V gene has CDR1 SEHNR and CDR2 FQNEAQ (reference sequence). The CDR3 loop spans 15 amino acids. The CDR3 here is CASSHLAGPSYEQYF.

The chain combines TRBV5-1 with TRBJ2-1; the D call of TRBD1 rests on TCRdb alone, since no DNA is present to check it. Germline CDR1 and CDR2: SGHRS and YFSETQ. The CDR3 contains 15 residues. The CDR3 sequence: CASSLLSGHYNEQFF.

This rearrangement joins TRBV20-1 to TRBJ2-4; TCRdb reports TRBD2, a call that lacks DNA to check it against. From germline, CDR1 is DFQATT and CDR2 SNEGSKA (reference sequence). This CDR3 has 16 residues. This chain's CDR3 is CSARDWEGVAKNIQYF.